The T cell receptor (beta chain) described here comes from a study of early T cells in non-severe SARS-CoV-2 infection. This CDR3 contains 13 residues. Germline CDR1 SEHNR, CDR2 FQNEAQ (reference sequence). Between the trimmed V and J ends, which lost 7 bases and 0 bases, there was a span of 10 bases. This clonotype showed up just a few times. As part of library construction, unique molecular identifiers were attached to individual cDNA molecules. TCRdb re-called the 5' RACE reads with MiXCR, one entry per CDR3 protein. The sample lists about 70,000 distinct CDR3 sequences; about 9% were seen once. Sequencing used whole blood, obtained at baseline. The chain carries TRBV7-9 and TRBJ2-7; no definite D call. This sequence originates from an adult who was a healthcare worker with PCR-confirmed SARS-CoV-2 infection or an uninfected control (not recorded which). The CDR3 reads CASNRLTSYEQYF. The CDR3 region has the DNA TGTGCCAGCAATCGTCTGACCTCCTACGAGCAGTACTTC.